The rows below give T cell receptor beta chains drawn from one sample of a study of T cell responses to AZD1222 COVID-19 vaccine. The table came from immunoSEQ multiplex PCR; TCRdb's copy has only in-frame clones and leaves some out. The sample lists approximately 42,000 clones, about 91% occurring once. The input for sequencing was peripheral blood, taken 28 days after the second AZD1222 dose. The origin of the receptors is an adult who received the AZD1222 COVID-19 vaccine. The CDR3 runs from the conserved cysteine through the conserved F or W. The D gene is left open where the match is weak. The listing skips clone size in some rows; elsewhere it reads once, few, many or a size class.

d_call clone_size j_call v_call cdr3_nt cdr3_aa
- - TRBJ1-4 TRBV7-2 TGTGCCAGCAGTCGACTCGGCCAGAGAGGGGAAAAACTGTTTTTT CASSRLGQRGEKLFF
- once TRBJ1-2 TRBV24-1 TGTGCCTCGGCGGGGGGGCATAACTATGGCTACACCTTC CASAGGHNYGYTF
TRBD1 - TRBJ1-3 TRBV10-3 TGTGCCATCAGCCCGGACAGGGCTGGAAACACCATATATTTT CAISPDRAGNTIYF
TRBD1 - TRBJ1-6 TRBV30 TGTGCCTGGAGGCGGGGGACAGGGGTTTCACCCCTCCACTTT CAWRRGTGVSPLHF
TRBD1 - TRBJ1-5 TRBV19 TGTGCCAGTAGTCCTACAGGGGGTAATTTCGGCGATCAGCCCCAGCATTTT CASSPTGGNFGDQPQHF
- - TRBJ2-7 TRBV5-5 TGTGCCAGCAGCTTGGAGATCTCGGGATCCTACGAGCAGTACTTC CASSLEISGSYEQYF
- - TRBJ2-5 TRBV5-1 TGCGCCAGCAGCTTGGGTGCGGGAATAGAGACCCAGTACTTC CASSLGAGIETQYF
- - TRBJ2-7 TRBV7-8 TGTGCCAGCAGCAGCAGGCGATACGAGCAGTACTTC CASSSRRYEQYF
- - TRBJ2-1 TRBV9 TGTGCCAGCAGCGAAGGGCGGGATGAGCAGTTCTTC CASSEGRDEQFF
TRBD1 - TRBJ2-7 TRBV10-3 TGTGCCATCAGTGAGACAGGGGACTCCTACGAGCAGTACTTC CAISETGDSYEQYF
- - TRBJ1-4 TRBV19 TGTGCCAGTAGTCCCGAGGGTCGGGGTGAAAAACTGTTTTTT CASSPEGRGEKLFF
- - TRBJ1-2 TRBV5-4 TGTGCCAGCAGCTTGGATAGCTATGGCTACACCTTC CASSLDSYGYTF
- - TRBJ2-5 TRBV5-1 TGCGCCAGCAGCTTGTCTACGACAGGGAGGTTAATGGAGACCCAGTACTTC CASSLSTTGRLMETQYF
- once TRBJ2-1 TRBV3-1/TRBV3-2 TGTGCCAGCAGCCAAGAGGCCGGAGATGAGCAGTTCTTC CASSQEAGDEQFF
- - TRBJ1-2 TRBV9 TGTGCCAGCAGCGTAGAGGGGGGAGGTGGTGGCTACACCTTC CASSVEGGGGGYTF
- - TRBJ1-1 TRBV5-1 TGCGCCAGCAGCTTGGACGACAGGGAAGCTTTCTTT CASSLDDREAFF
- - TRBJ2-7 TRBV30 TGTGCCTGGAGCGGGACGGTTTCCTACGAGCAGTACTTC CAWSGTVSYEQYF
- - TRBJ2-7 TRBV7-9 TGTGCCAGCAGCTTAGGACAGGCGAGCTCCTACGAGCAGTACTTC CASSLGQASSYEQYF
TRBD1 - TRBJ1-1 TRBV11-1 TGTGCCAGCAGCTCACAGGGGGCGGGCACTGAAGCTTTCTTT CASSSQGAGTEAFF
- - TRBJ1-6 TRBV2 TGTGCCAGCAGTGGTCCCTCTACGAATTCACCCCTCCACTTT CASSGPSTNSPLHF
- - TRBJ2-2 TRBV27 TGTGCCAGCAGTTTGGTTGGGACCGGGGAGCTGTTTTTT CASSLVGTGELFF
- - TRBJ2-7 TRBV2 TGTGCCAGCAGCCCTACAGGGAGTGGATTCTACGAGCAGTACTTC CASSPTGSGFYEQYF
- few TRBJ1-2 TRBV5-1 TGCGCCAGCAGCTTGGATGCCAGCCCAGGCTACACCTTC CASSLDASPGYTF
- - TRBJ2-7 TRBV7-9 TGTGCCAGCAGCCCGACAGGCAGCGAGCAGTACTTC CASSPTGSEQYF
TRBD2 - TRBJ2-1 TRBV29-1 TGCAGCGTAGGAGCCCCCCCAGCGGGGAGCTCCTACAATGAGCAGTTCTTC CSVGAPPAGSSYNEQFF
- - TRBJ2-7 TRBV11-3 TGTGCCAGCAGCTTGAATTCGGGCTACGAGCAGTACTTC CASSLNSGYEQYF
- - TRBJ2-7 TRBV6-5 TGTGCCAGCAAGGGTCAACAGGACTCCTACGAGCAGTACTTC CASKGQQDSYEQYF
TRBD2 few TRBJ2-7 TRBV2 TGTGCCAGCAGTGAATCGACTAGCGCCAGCTACGAGCAGTACTTC CASSESTSASYEQYF
- few TRBJ1-6 TRBV14 TGTGCCAGCAGCCTCGGGGCCTTAAATTCACCCCTCCACTTT CASSLGALNSPLHF
- - TRBJ2-6 TRBV27 TGTGCCAGCAGTCGGGCTGGGGCCAACGTCCTGACTTTC CASSRAGANVLTF
TRBD1 - TRBJ2-2 TRBV5-8 TGTGCCAGCAGCCGCCAGGGGGCGGTAGGACTCCCTATTGGCACCGGGGAGCTGTTTTTT CASSRQGAVGLPIGTGELFF
- - TRBJ1-5 TRBV27 TGTGCCAGCAGCCCCCGGGGAAAAGGGTATGGTAATCAGCCCCAGCATTTT CASSPRGKGYGNQPQHF
- - TRBJ2-3 TRBV7-2 TGTGCCAGCAGCACGGGACATACCGCAGATACGCAGTATTTT CASSTGHTADTQYF
- few TRBJ2-3 TRBV9 TGTGCCAGCAGCGTGTTAGGTAGCGGCACAGATACGCAGTATTTT CASSVLGSGTDTQYF
- - TRBJ2-1 TRBV14 TGTGCCAGCAGTTGGCGCAACAATGAGCAGTTCTTC CASSWRNNEQFF
TRBD2 - TRBJ2-7 TRBV2 TGTGCCAGCAGTGAGGGTGGGAGGGCCCACGAGCAGTACTTC CASSEGGRAHEQYF
TRBD2 - TRBJ2-2 TRBV11-1 TGTGCCAGCAGCTTAGCTGGGTTAGCGGGAGACACCGGGGAGCTGTTTTTT CASSLAGLAGDTGELFF
TRBD2 - TRBJ2-5 TRBV5-1 TGCGCCAGCAGTTTGGGACTAGTGGGTGAGACCCAGTACTTC CASSLGLVGETQYF
TRBD1 - TRBJ1-5 TRBV6-2/TRBV6-3 TGTGCCAGCAGCTTGAGGACAGGGGTGCTCAATCAGCCCCAGCATTTT CASSLRTGVLNQPQHF
- - TRBJ2-3 TRBV14 TGTGCCAGCAGCCAGCTAGGAGGGGGAAAGAGAGATACGCAGTATTTT CASSQLGGGKRDTQYF
- - TRBJ1-4 TRBV30 TGTGCCTGGAGTGTCACACAGGCGGGTGAAAAACTGTTTTTT CAWSVTQAGEKLFF
TRBD1 - TRBJ1-1 TRBV19 TGTGCCAGTGGATTTACAGGGGGCCCCCGAAGGGCTTTCTTT CASGFTGGPRRAFF
- - TRBJ2-7 TRBV11-3 TGTGCCAGCAGCTTAGACGGGACCAACAAACTGCACTTC CASSLDGTNKLHF
- - TRBJ2-2 TRBV6-5 TGTGCCAGCACTCAAATCCCCGCCCCCACCGGGGAGCTGTTTTTT CASTQIPAPTGELFF
- - TRBJ2-7 TRBV4-1 TGCGCCAGCAGCCGAGAATGGGGGACACAATACGAGCAGTACTTC CASSREWGTQYEQYF
TRBD1 few TRBJ1-1 TRBV19 TGTGCCAGTACCCCGGAGAGGGGGCGCGGGAACACTGAAGCTTTCTTT CASTPERGRGNTEAFF
- - TRBJ1-1 TRBV9 TGTGCCAGCAGCGCCAGACCTGGGGGTCACACTGAAGCTTTCTTT CASSARPGGHTEAFF
- - TRBJ2-4 TRBV7-9 TGTGCCAGCAGCTTAGCCGAGCTCAAAGCCAAAAACATTCAGTACTTC CASSLAELKAKNIQYF
- - TRBJ1-1 TRBV4-2 TGTGCCAGCAGCTCCCGGGGAGGAGTGAGCACTGAAGCTTTCTTT CASSSRGGVSTEAFF
TRBD2 - TRBJ2-7 TRBV14 TGTGCCAGCAGCCAAGTAAGGCTAGCGGCCTACGAGCAGTACTTC CASSQVRLAAYEQYF